The rows below give T cell receptor beta chains drawn from one sample of a study of metastatic and nonmetastatic thyroid tumors. TCRdb re-clonotyped the PCR reads through MiXCR. The data show about 15,000 clones, around 20% seen once. Sample: blood. These receptors all come from a female donor with papillary thyroid cancer or a benign thyroid nodule (not recorded which). Some clones in this sample may be carry-over from other donors' samples. Each CDR3 is given with its conserved first and last residue. D genes are given only for firm matches. Only some rows state a clone size, as once, few, many or a class for expanded clones.

CDR3 length: 16; J gene: TRBJ2-2; D gene: TRBD2; V gene: TRBV20-1; clone size: medium-sized; CDR3 DNA: TGCAGTGCTAGGTTAGCGGGCCCCTCGAACACCGGGGAGCTGTTTTTT; CDR3 protein: CSARLAGPSNTGELFF
CDR3 length: 17; J gene: TRBJ2-3; D gene: NA; V gene: TRBV15; clone size: medium-sized; CDR3 DNA: TGTGCCACCAGCAGAGGGGGACTCCGCACGGGAGCGGATACGCAGTATTTT; CDR3 protein: CATSRGGLRTGADTQYF
CDR3 length: 15; J gene: TRBJ2-7; D gene: TRBD1; V gene: TRBV20-1; clone size: medium-sized; CDR3 DNA: TGCAGTGCTAGTCGGCCTGGACAGGGGAACTACGAGCAGTACTTC; CDR3 protein: CSASRPGQGNYEQYF
CDR3 length: 15; J gene: TRBJ1-6; D gene: NA; V gene: TRBV7-9; clone size: NA; CDR3 DNA: TGTGCCAGCAGCTTACATGGGAGGTCAAATTCACCCCTCCACTTT; CDR3 protein: CASSLHGRSNSPLHF
CDR3 length: 15; J gene: TRBJ2-7; D gene: TRBD1; V gene: TRBV4-2; clone size: many; CDR3 DNA: TGTGCCAGCAGCGCGGTAGGGACAGGGACCTACGAGCAGTACTTC; CDR3 protein: CASSAVGTGTYEQYF
CDR3 length: 15; J gene: TRBJ2-3; D gene: TRBD2; V gene: TRBV19; clone size: many; CDR3 DNA: TGCGCCAGTACGCACGGGGGGAGGGCGCAAGATACGCAGTATTTT; CDR3 protein: CASTHGGRAQDTQYF
CDR3 length: 14; J gene: TRBJ2-2; D gene: NA; V gene: TRBV7-7; clone size: many; CDR3 DNA: TGTGCTAGCAGCCCGGACTATTTTACCGGGGAGCTGTTTTTT; CDR3 protein: CASSPDYFTGELFF
CDR3 length: 15; J gene: TRBJ2-1; D gene: NA; V gene: TRBV11-3; clone size: many; CDR3 DNA: TGTGCCAGCAGCTTAGCCGGGTTTATGTACAATGAGCAGTTCTTC; CDR3 protein: CASSLAGFMYNEQFF
CDR3 length: 14; J gene: TRBJ1-4; D gene: TRBD1; V gene: TRBV5-1; clone size: many; CDR3 DNA: TGCGCCAGCAGCGGGACAGCTATAAATGAAAAACTGTTTTTT; CDR3 protein: CASSGTAINEKLFF
CDR3 length: 18; J gene: TRBJ2-2; D gene: TRBD2; V gene: TRBV4-2; clone size: many; CDR3 DNA: TGTGCCAGCAGCCAAAGGACTAGCGGGAGGGCTTCGGGCGGGGAGCTGTTTTTT; CDR3 protein: CASSQRTSGRASGGELFF
CDR3 length: 11; J gene: TRBJ2-1; D gene: NA; V gene: TRBV29-1; clone size: medium-sized; CDR3 DNA: TGCAGCTCAACTAGCTACAATGAGCAGTTCTTC; CDR3 protein: CSSTSYNEQFF
CDR3 length: 16; J gene: TRBJ1-1; D gene: TRBD1; V gene: TRBV6-1; clone size: few; CDR3 DNA: TGTGCCAGCAGTGATCCTACGACAGGGTTTGTCACTGAAGCTTTCTTT; CDR3 protein: CASSDPTTGFVTEAFF
CDR3 length: 14; J gene: TRBJ2-3; D gene: TRBD1; V gene: TRBV11-2; clone size: many; CDR3 DNA: TGTGCCAGCAGGGATAGAGGGGGCAAAGATACGCAGTATTTT; CDR3 protein: CASRDRGGKDTQYF
CDR3 length: 12; J gene: TRBJ2-7; D gene: NA; V gene: TRBV15; clone size: medium-sized; CDR3 DNA: TGTGCCACCAGCAGAGGATCCTACGAGCAGTACTTC; CDR3 protein: CATSRGSYEQYF
CDR3 length: 17; J gene: TRBJ2-1; D gene: NA; V gene: TRBV7-3; clone size: NA; CDR3 DNA: TGTGCCAGCAGCTTAACGCCAGGAGCCCTAGGCAGCAATGAGCAGTTCTTC; CDR3 protein: CASSLTPGALGSNEQFF
CDR3 length: 11; J gene: TRBJ2-3; D gene: NA; V gene: TRBV7-8; clone size: many; CDR3 DNA: TGTGCCAGCACCACCGGAGATACGCAGTATTTT; CDR3 protein: CASTTGDTQYF
CDR3 length: 14; J gene: TRBJ1-2; D gene: NA; V gene: TRBV2; clone size: few; CDR3 DNA: TGTGCCAGCAGTGAAAGGGTGGGTTCATATGGCTACACCTTC; CDR3 protein: CASSERVGSYGYTF
CDR3 length: 13; J gene: TRBJ2-3; D gene: NA; V gene: TRBV10-1; clone size: many; CDR3 DNA: TGCGCCAGCAACAGGGAACGGACAGATACGCAGTATTTT; CDR3 protein: CASNRERTDTQYF
CDR3 length: 16; J gene: TRBJ2-1; D gene: TRBD2; V gene: TRBV10-3; clone size: once; CDR3 DNA: TGTGCCATCAGCCAAAGTGGACTAGCGGGTAGGGATGAGCAGATCTTC; CDR3 protein: CAISQSGLAGRDEQIF
CDR3 length: 15; J gene: TRBJ2-7; D gene: NA; V gene: TRBV19; clone size: medium-sized; CDR3 DNA: TGTGCCAGTAGTATTTCCCATCAGAGCTCCTACGAGCAGTACTTC; CDR3 protein: CASSISHQSSYEQYF
CDR3 length: 13; J gene: TRBJ2-1; D gene: NA; V gene: TRBV10-3; clone size: many; CDR3 DNA: TGTGCCACCCTGGCTGGCGGAGACAATGAGCAGTTCTTC; CDR3 protein: CATLAGGDNEQFF
CDR3 length: 15; J gene: TRBJ1-2; D gene: NA; V gene: TRBV28; clone size: medium-sized; CDR3 DNA: TGTGCCAGCAGTTTGACCCCCAGGAAAAACTATGGCTACACCTTC; CDR3 protein: CASSLTPRKNYGYTF
CDR3 length: 14; J gene: TRBJ1-3; D gene: TRBD1; V gene: TRBV12-3/TRBV12-4; clone size: medium-sized; CDR3 DNA: TGTGCCAGCAGTTCGGGACAGGGGGCGACCACCATATATTTT; CDR3 protein: CASSSGQGATTIYF
CDR3 length: 12; J gene: TRBJ2-1; D gene: NA; V gene: TRBV2; clone size: medium-sized; CDR3 DNA: TGTGCCAGCAATTCCAGATACAATGAGCAGTTCTTC; CDR3 protein: CASNSRYNEQFF
CDR3 length: 12; J gene: TRBJ1-2; D gene: TRBD1; V gene: TRBV30; clone size: many; CDR3 DNA: TGTGCCTGGAAGGGCTCAGGGGGAGGCTACACCTTC; CDR3 protein: CAWKGSGGGYTF
CDR3 length: 11; J gene: TRBJ2-5; D gene: NA; V gene: TRBV24-1; clone size: many; CDR3 DNA: TGTGCCACCGGACAAGAAGAGACCCAGTACTTC; CDR3 protein: CATGQEETQYF
CDR3 length: 14; J gene: TRBJ2-7; D gene: NA; V gene: TRBV7-6; clone size: many; CDR3 DNA: TGTGCCAGCAGCATGGACAGAAACTCCTACGAGCAGTACTTC; CDR3 protein: CASSMDRNSYEQYF
CDR3 length: 18; J gene: TRBJ1-3; D gene: NA; V gene: TRBV11-3; clone size: many; CDR3 DNA: TGTGCCAGCAGCTTAGAGCAGGCGGCAGCAGACTCTGGAAACACCATATATTTT; CDR3 protein: CASSLEQAAADSGNTIYF
CDR3 length: 14; J gene: TRBJ2-2; D gene: NA; V gene: TRBV2; clone size: medium-sized; CDR3 DNA: TGTGCCAGCAGTGAATCAATAAACCCCGGGGAGCTGTTTTTT; CDR3 protein: CASSESINPGELFF
CDR3 length: 14; J gene: TRBJ2-1; D gene: TRBD1; V gene: TRBV2; clone size: medium-sized; CDR3 DNA: TGTGCCAGCAGTGGATGGACAGGGAACGGTGAGCAGTTCTTC; CDR3 protein: CASSGWTGNGEQFF
CDR3 length: 17; J gene: TRBJ2-7; D gene: TRBD2; V gene: TRBV12-3/TRBV12-4; clone size: few; CDR3 DNA: TGTGCCAGCAGTGTTAAGCTAGCGGGAGGGGGTGCCTACGAGCAGTACTTC; CDR3 protein: CASSVKLAGGGAYEQYF
CDR3 length: 16; J gene: TRBJ1-1; D gene: NA; V gene: TRBV6-1; clone size: few; CDR3 DNA: TGTGCCAGCAGTGGCGGGTTGGGGGCCCTGAACACTGAAGCTTTCTTT; CDR3 protein: CASSGGLGALNTEAFF
CDR3 length: 16; J gene: TRBJ1-3; D gene: NA; V gene: TRBV11-2; clone size: many; CDR3 DNA: TGTGCCAGCAGTTCCGTGAGGGGGGCACTGGGAAACACCATATATTTT; CDR3 protein: CASSSVRGALGNTIYF
CDR3 length: 11; J gene: TRBJ2-7; D gene: NA; V gene: TRBV12-3/TRBV12-4; clone size: medium-sized; CDR3 DNA: TGTGCCAGCAGTTTTTTGGACGAGCAGTACTTC; CDR3 protein: CASSFLDEQYF
CDR3 length: 15; J gene: TRBJ1-2; D gene: NA; V gene: TRBV24-1; clone size: NA; CDR3 DNA: TGTGCCACAAGTGAGTCAGGACGGACCGTTTATGGATACACCTTC; CDR3 protein: CATSESGRTVYGYTF
CDR3 length: 13; J gene: TRBJ2-3; D gene: NA; V gene: TRBV7-8; clone size: medium-sized; CDR3 DNA: TGTGCCAGCAGCTCCACGGACACAGATACGCAGTATTTT; CDR3 protein: CASSSTDTDTQYF
CDR3 length: 15; J gene: TRBJ1-4; D gene: TRBD1; V gene: TRBV15; clone size: medium-sized; CDR3 DNA: TGTGCCACCAGCAGAGCGACAGGGGGCGGTGAAAAACTGTTTTTT; CDR3 protein: CATSRATGGGEKLFF
CDR3 length: 13; J gene: TRBJ2-5; D gene: TRBD2; V gene: TRBV2; clone size: many; CDR3 DNA: TGTGCCAGCAGCGAACGGACTAGTTTTACCCAGTACTTC; CDR3 protein: CASSERTSFTQYF
CDR3 length: 18; J gene: TRBJ2-1; D gene: TRBD2; V gene: TRBV6-1; clone size: few; CDR3 DNA: TGTGCCAGCAGTCTTGGACTAGCGGGAGGCCGGCGCTACAATGAGCAGTTCTTC; CDR3 protein: CASSLGLAGGRRYNEQFF
CDR3 length: 16; J gene: TRBJ1-2; D gene: TRBD1; V gene: TRBV11-3; clone size: medium-sized; CDR3 DNA: TGTGCCAGCAGCTCAAGCTCCGGGACAGTTAGCTATGGCTACACCTTC; CDR3 protein: CASSSSSGTVSYGYTF
CDR3 length: 16; J gene: TRBJ2-5; D gene: NA; V gene: TRBV11-2; clone size: NA; CDR3 DNA: TGTGCCAACAGCTTAAAACTCCGGGACATACAAGAGACCCAGTACTTC; CDR3 protein: CANSLKLRDIQETQYF
CDR3 length: 14; J gene: TRBJ1-6; D gene: TRBD1; V gene: TRBV20-1; clone size: few; CDR3 DNA: TGCAGTGCTAGAAGAACAGGGGTTAAATCACCCCTCCACTTT; CDR3 protein: CSARRTGVKSPLHF
CDR3 length: 12; J gene: TRBJ2-7; D gene: NA; V gene: TRBV6-1; clone size: NA; CDR3 DNA: TGTGGCAGCAGTAATGAACGCTACGAGCAGTACTTT; CDR3 protein: CGSSNERYEQYF
CDR3 length: 12; J gene: TRBJ1-2; D gene: NA; V gene: TRBV7-8; clone size: NA; CDR3 DNA: TGTGCCAGCAGCTTAGTCTCCGATGGCTACACCTTC; CDR3 protein: CASSLVSDGYTF
CDR3 length: 14; J gene: TRBJ2-5; D gene: TRBD2; V gene: TRBV6-1; clone size: few; CDR3 DNA: TGTGCCAGCACCGGACTAGCGGGAGTTGGGACCCAGTACTTC; CDR3 protein: CASTGLAGVGTQYF
CDR3 length: 14; J gene: TRBJ2-1; D gene: NA; V gene: TRBV11-3; clone size: NA; CDR3 DNA: TGTGCCAGCAGCTTAGGGGGAAGCGCCTTTGAGCAGTTCTTC; CDR3 protein: CASSLGGSAFEQFF
CDR3 length: 12; J gene: TRBJ2-7; D gene: TRBD2; V gene: TRBV7-9; clone size: NA; CDR3 DNA: TGTGCCAGCAGCTCGACGGGGGGCGAGCAGTACTTC; CDR3 protein: CASSSTGGEQYF
CDR3 length: 15; J gene: TRBJ2-1; D gene: NA; V gene: TRBV11-2; clone size: medium-sized; CDR3 DNA: TGTGCCAGCAGCCCTCCGGGAAGGGGAGGCTTAGGTCAGTTCTTC; CDR3 protein: CASSPPGRGGLGQFF
CDR3 length: 11; J gene: TRBJ2-7; D gene: NA; V gene: TRBV15; clone size: NA; CDR3 DNA: TGTGCCACCAGCGGACAGTTGTGGCAGTACTTC; CDR3 protein: CATSGQLWQYF
CDR3 length: 17; J gene: TRBJ2-3; D gene: TRBD2; V gene: TRBV4-2; clone size: many; CDR3 DNA: TGTGCCAGCAGCCAAGGTTCCATAGCGGGATGGACAGATACGCAGTATTTT; CDR3 protein: CASSQGSIAGWTDTQYF
CDR3 length: 15; J gene: TRBJ2-7; D gene: NA; V gene: TRBV5-1; clone size: NA; CDR3 DNA: TGCGCCAGCAGCGACCTGGGGGGGCTTAGCTACGAGCAGTACTTC; CDR3 protein: CASSDLGGLSYEQYF